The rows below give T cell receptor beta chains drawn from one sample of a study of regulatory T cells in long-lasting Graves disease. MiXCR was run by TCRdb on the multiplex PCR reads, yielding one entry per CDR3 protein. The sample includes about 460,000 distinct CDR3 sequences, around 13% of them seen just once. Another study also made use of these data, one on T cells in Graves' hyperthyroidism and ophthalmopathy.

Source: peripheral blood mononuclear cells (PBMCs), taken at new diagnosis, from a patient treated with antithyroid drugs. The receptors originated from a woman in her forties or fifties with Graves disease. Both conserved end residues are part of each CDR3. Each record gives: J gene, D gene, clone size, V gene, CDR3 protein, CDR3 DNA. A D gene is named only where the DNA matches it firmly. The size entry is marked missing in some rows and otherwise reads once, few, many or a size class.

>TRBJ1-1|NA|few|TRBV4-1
CASSYRAGQVNTEAFF
TGCGCCAGCAGCTACAGGGCAGGGCAAGTGAACACTGAAGCTTTCTTT
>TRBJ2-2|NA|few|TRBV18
CASSPQERNSGELFF
TGTGCCAGCTCACCACAGGAGCGAAACTCCGGGGAGCTGTTTTTT
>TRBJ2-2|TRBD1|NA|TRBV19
CASPAPGGRELFF
TGTGCCAGTCCGGCACCAGGGGGACGGGAGCTGTTTTTT
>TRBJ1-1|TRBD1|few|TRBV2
CASMGQGEGDTGAFF
TGTGCCAGCATGGGACAGGGAGAGGGGGACACTGGAGCTTTCTTT
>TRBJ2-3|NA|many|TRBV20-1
CSASVAGDVSDTQYF
TGCAGTGCTAGCGTAGCCGGCGACGTTTCAGATACGCAGTATTTT
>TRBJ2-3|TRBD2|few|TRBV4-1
CASSSTVGLAASTDTQYF
TGCGCCAGCAGCTCAACCGTTGGACTAGCGGCTAGCACAGATACGCAGTATTTT
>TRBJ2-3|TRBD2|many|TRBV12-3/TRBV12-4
CASSRTSGSEFTDTQYF
TGTGCCAGCAGTCGGACTAGCGGGAGTGAGTTCACAGATACGCAGTATTTT
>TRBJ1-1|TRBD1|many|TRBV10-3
CAISEGQGATEAFF
TGTGCCATCAGTGAGGGACAGGGGGCAACCGAAGCTTTCTTT
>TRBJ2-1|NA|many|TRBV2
CASSGSGRPAEQFF
TGTGCCAGCAGTGGGTCAGGGCGGCCTGCTGAGCAGTTCTTC
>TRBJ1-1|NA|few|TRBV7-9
CASSFRSVAGNTEAFF
TGTGCCAGCAGCTTTAGGTCCGTGGCAGGGAACACTGAAGCTTTCTTT
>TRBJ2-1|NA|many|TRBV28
CASSDRRGVMQFF
TGTGCCAGCTCTGACAGGAGGGGAGTGATGCAGTTCTTC
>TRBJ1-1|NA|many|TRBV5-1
CASSGSTAFEAFF
TGCGCCAGCAGCGGTAGTACAGCTTTTGAAGCTTTCTTT
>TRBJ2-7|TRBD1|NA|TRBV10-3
CAISDRDREAEQYF
TGTGCCATCAGTGACCGGGACAGGGAGGCCGAGCAGTACTTC
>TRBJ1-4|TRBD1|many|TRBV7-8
CASSPRQGLNEKLFF
TGTGCCAGCAGCCCCCGACAGGGGCTTAATGAAAAACTGTTTTTT
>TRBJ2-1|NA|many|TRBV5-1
CASSTGGTFNEQFF
TGCGCCAGCAGTACCGGCGGGACGTTCAATGAGCAGTTCTTC
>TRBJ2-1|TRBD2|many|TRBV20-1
CSAREGGLAGVGEQFF
TGCAGTGCTAGAGAAGGTGGACTAGCGGGAGTCGGTGAGCAGTTCTTC
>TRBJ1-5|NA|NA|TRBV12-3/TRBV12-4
CASSQRQDQPQHF
TGTGCCAGCAGTCAGAGACAGGATCAGCCCCAGCATTTT
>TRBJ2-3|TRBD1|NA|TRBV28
CASSPPRTGSADTQYF
TGTGCCAGCAGTCCCCCCCGGACAGGGTCAGCAGATACGCAGTATTTT
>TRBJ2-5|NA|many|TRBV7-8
CASSLRWETQYF
TGTGCCAGCAGCTTGCGGTGGGAGACCCAGTACTTC
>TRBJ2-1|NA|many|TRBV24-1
CATSTSRGDEQFF
TGTGCCACCAGTACGAGCAGGGGCGATGAGCAGTTCTTC
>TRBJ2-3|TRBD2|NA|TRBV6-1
CASSETVREVVDTRYF
TGTGCCAGCAGTGAAACGGTTCGGGAGGTCGTAGATACGCGGTATTTT
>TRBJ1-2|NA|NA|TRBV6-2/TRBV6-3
CASSSRAPDYGYTF
TGTGCCAGCAGTTCACGTGCACCGGACTATGGCTACACCTTC
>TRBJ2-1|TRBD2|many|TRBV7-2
CASSLVAGGRNEQFF
TGTGCCAGCAGCTTAGTTGCGGGAGGTCGTAATGAGCAGTTCTTC
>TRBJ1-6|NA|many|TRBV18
CASSPTTGGSYNSPLHF
TGTGCCAGCTCACCAACGACCGGAGGGTCCTATAATTCACCCCTCCACTTT
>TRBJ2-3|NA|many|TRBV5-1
CASSLGQLSTDTQYF
TGCGCCAGCAGCTTGGGGCAGCTCAGCACAGATACGCAGTATTTT
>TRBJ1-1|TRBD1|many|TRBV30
CAWSGQGNTEAFF
TGTGCCTGGAGTGGACAGGGGAACACTGAAGCTTTCTTT
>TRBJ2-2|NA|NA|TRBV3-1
CASSFEGEAGELVF
TGTGCCAGCAGTTTTGAAGGGGAGGCCGGGGAGCTGGTTTTT
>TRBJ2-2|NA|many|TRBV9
CASSVDQANTGELFF
TGTGCCAGCAGCGTAGATCAGGCAAATACCGGGGAGCTGTTTTTT
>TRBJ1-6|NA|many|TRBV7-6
CASSEEPTNSPLHF
TGTGCCAGCAGCGAGGAACCTACTAATTCACCCCTCCACTTT
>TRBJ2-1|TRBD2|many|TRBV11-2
CASSLDRGLAGISKFF
TGTGCCAGCAGCTTAGATCGAGGACTAGCGGGCATTAGTAAGTTCTTC
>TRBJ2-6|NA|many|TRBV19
CASSIGGSNSGANVLTF
TGTGCCAGTAGTATCGGAGGGTCCAACTCTGGGGCCAACGTCCTGACTTTC
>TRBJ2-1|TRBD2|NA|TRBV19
CASTPQGTSGSRGVYNEQFF
TGTGCCAGTACCCCTCAGGGCACTAGCGGGAGTCGGGGGGTCTACAATGAGCAGTTCTTC
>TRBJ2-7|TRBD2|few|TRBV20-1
CSASRRESSYEQYF
TGCAGTGCTAGTCGGCGGGAGAGCTCCTACGAGCAGTACTTC
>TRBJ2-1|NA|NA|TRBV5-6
CASSFGIGVNEQFF
TGTGCCAGCAGCTTCGGGATAGGGGTGAATGAGCAGTTCTTC
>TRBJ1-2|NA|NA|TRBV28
CASSRGDGNYGYTF
TGTGCCAGCAGCCGGGGGGACGGGAACTATGGCTACACCTTC
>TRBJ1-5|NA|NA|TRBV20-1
CSASHPTVGNQPQHF
TGCAGTGCTTCCCACCCGACAGTAGGCAATCAGCCCCAGCATTTT
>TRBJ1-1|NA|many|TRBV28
CATLDSMNTEAFF
TGTGCCACCTTGGACAGCATGAACACTGAAGCTTTCTTT
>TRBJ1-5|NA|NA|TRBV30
CAWSVWQSNQPQHF
TGTGCCTGGAGTGTATGGCAGAGCAATCAGCCCCAGCATTTT
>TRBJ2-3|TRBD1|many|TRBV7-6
CASSFETGVSTDTQYF
TGTGCCAGCAGCTTTGAGACAGGGGTTAGCACAGATACGCAGTATTTT
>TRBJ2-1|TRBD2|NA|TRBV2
CASAGTSGSTYNEQFF
TGTGCCAGCGCGGGGACTAGCGGTTCAACCTACAATGAGCAGTTCTTC
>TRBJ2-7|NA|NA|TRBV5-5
CASSSRASLALSYEQYF
TGTGCCAGCAGCTCAAGGGCTTCGCTAGCGCTCTCCTACGAGCAGTACTTC
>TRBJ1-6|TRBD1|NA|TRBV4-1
CASSRSRDRDSPLHF
TGCGCCAGCAGCCGCTCCCGGGACAGGGATTCACCCCTCCACTTT
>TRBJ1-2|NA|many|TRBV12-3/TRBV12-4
CASTYPSADTNYGYTF
TGTGCCAGCACCTACCCGTCGGCAGACACTAACTATGGCTACACCTTC
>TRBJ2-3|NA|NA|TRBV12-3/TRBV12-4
CASSTGPAEITDTQYF
TGTGCCAGCAGTACTGGACCAGCGGAGATCACAGATACGCAGTATTTT
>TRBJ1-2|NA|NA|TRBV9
CASSVDGYQDNYGYTF
TGTGCCAGCAGCGTAGATGGTTACCAGGATAACTATGGCTACACCTTC
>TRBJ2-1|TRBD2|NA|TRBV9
CASSVVTSGRNEQFF
TGTGCCAGCAGCGTAGTAACTAGCGGGAGAAATGAGCAGTTCTTC
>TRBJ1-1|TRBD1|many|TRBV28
CASSPDRGLTEAFF
TGTGCCAGCAGTCCAGACAGGGGGCTCACTGAAGCTTTCTTT
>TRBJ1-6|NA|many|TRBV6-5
CASSYSQGHFNSPLHF
TGTGCCAGCAGTTACTCGCAGGGGCATTTCAATTCACCCCTCCACTTT
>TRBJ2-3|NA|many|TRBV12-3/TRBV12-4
CASSFWGDTDTQYF
TGTGCCAGCAGTTTTTGGGGGGACACAGATACGCAGTATTTT
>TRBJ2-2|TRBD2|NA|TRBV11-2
CASSSRGLAGRGELFF
TGTGCCAGCAGCTCGAGGGGACTAGCGGGGAGGGGGGAGCTGTTTTTT
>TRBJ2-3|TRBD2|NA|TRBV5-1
CASRPAGPGDTQYF
TGTGCCAGCAGACCAGCGGGACCCGGGGATACGCAGTATTTT
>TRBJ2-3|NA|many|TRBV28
CASSGGGTSTDTQYF
TGTGCCAGCTCTGGGGGCGGAACCAGCACAGATACGCAGTATTTT
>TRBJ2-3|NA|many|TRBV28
CASSLWGTDTQYF
TGTGCCAGCAGCTTGTGGGGCACAGATACGCAGTATTTT
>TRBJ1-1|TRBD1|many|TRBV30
CAWIRPGTGVGTEAFF
TGTGCCTGGATCCGGCCCGGGACAGGGGTAGGGACTGAAGCTTTCTTT
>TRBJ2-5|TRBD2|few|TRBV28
CASSHQAGWETQYF
TGTGCCAGCAGTCACCAAGCGGGATGGGAGACCCAGTACTTC
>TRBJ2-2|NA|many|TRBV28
CASGGRNTGELFF
TGTGCCAGCGGGGGCAGGAACACCGGGGAGCTGTTTTTT
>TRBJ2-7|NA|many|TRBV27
CASSLGPRTYEQYF
TGTGCCAGCAGTTTGGGGCCCCGGACCTACGAGCAGTACTTC
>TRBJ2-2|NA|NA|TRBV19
CASSGSATGELFF
TGTGCCAGTAGCGGGAGTGCCACCGGGGAGCTGTTTTTT